Below are 14 T cell receptor beta chains sequenced from a single sample in a study of response to subunit inactivated influenza vaccine. A single record per CDR3 protein comes from TCRdb applying MiXCR to the RT-PCR reads. The sample lists about 570,000 distinct CDR3 sequences, approximately 10% occurring once. These data also featured in a second study, about T cells expressing NK-cell markers. That source notes: UMIs were included in TCR beta cDNA generated by 5'RACE template switching.

Sequenced here: PBMCs from blood, sampled on the day of vaccination. These receptors came from a man in his fifties or sixties who received an inactivated influenza vaccine.

Details on this clonotype: This may come from a read error, since a much larger clone is one base off. This chain links TRBV5-1 with TRBJ2-7; tentatively, D is TRBD1 or TRBD2 (5 bases each). The germline CDR1 and CDR2 sequences are SGHRS and YFSETQ. Deletions cut 4 bases from V and 3 bases from J, with 14 bases between. The CDR3 runs 14 residues. The DNA for the CDR3 is TGCGCCAGCAGCCACGCAGGGACGTTCTACGAGCAGTACTTC. It codes for CASSHAGTFYEQYF.

This clonotype was recorded a few times. This chain uses TRBV12-3 or TRBV12-4 with TRBJ2-5, with a possible D match to TRBD1 (6 bases). The CDR3 sequence is 15 residues long. The V end lost 5 bases, the J end lost 5 bases, and 18 bases lay between the germline ends. CDR3 loop: CASSPPGQTWETQYF. In nucleotides, the CDR3 is TGTGCCAGCAGTCCCCCGGGACAAACCTGGGAGACCCAGTACTTC.

The J gene is TRBJ2-7, the V gene TRBV7-6; D may match TRBD1 or TRBD2 (6 bases each). Trimming shortened V by 2 bases and J by 3 bases, and 14 bases separated the two germline ends. The CDR3 loop spans 15 amino acids. In germline, CDR1 is SGHVS, CDR2 FNYEAQ. The DNA of the CDR3 is TGTGCCAGCAGCTTATCCGGGGGCCCCTTCTACGAGCAGTACTTC. This gives the protein CASSLSGGPFYEQYF.

The chain uses TRBV20-1 and TRBJ2-5; 12 positions match TRBD2. CDR1 and CDR2 (germline): DFQATT, SNEGSKA (reference sequence). V lost 4 bases, J lost 3 bases, and 6 bases stayed unmatched. This CDR3 has 15 amino acids. CDR3 DNA: TGCAGTGCTACACGGACTAGCGGGAACAAAGAGACCCAGTACTTC. Translated, it gives CSATRTSGNKETQYF.

The chain has TRBV29-1 and TRBJ2-7; D unclear. Germline CDR1 SQVTM, CDR2 ANQGSEA. The CDR3 loop spans 13 amino acids. The ends were cut back, 6 bases at V and 2 bases at J, with 14 bases in the middle. DNA of the CDR3: TGCAGCGTGGAGACATCCAGCCCCTACGAGCAGTACTTC. Residues: CSVETSSPYEQYF.

The rearrangement uses TRBV7-2 and TRBJ2-3, with D tentatively TRBD2 (7 bases). The germline V and J ends were trimmed by 1 base and 2 bases, with 13 bases remaining between them. CDR1 and CDR2 (germline): SGHTA, FQGNSA. The CDR3 spans 16 residues. In DNA, the CDR3 is TGTGCCAGCAGCTTAGTGGTGGGGGGGCCCACAGATACGCAGTATTTT. Translated, it gives CASSLVVGGPTDTQYF.

This clonotype turned up a few times. The V gene is TRBV20-1, the J gene TRBJ1-5; no reliable D call. V lost 3 bases to trimming and J lost 7 bases, with 16 bases between them. The V gene's germline CDR1 is DFQATT and CDR2 SNEGSKA (reference sequence). The CDR3 contains 14 residues. In DNA, the CDR3 is TGCAGTGCTAGTGACCCCTATGAAGGGCAGCCCCAGCATTTT. It codes for CSASDPYEGQPQHF.

This clonotype has just a few counts. This rearrangement joins TRBV28 to TRBJ1-1; 7 bases match TRBD1. J gave up 1 base and V 5 bases, and 7 bases lay outside the gene matches. The CDR3 runs 15 residues. CDR1 MDHEN and CDR2 SYDVKM come from the germline V gene. The CDR3 is CASSLDYRGNTEAFF. CDR3 in DNA: TGTGCCAGCAGTCTAGACTACAGGGGGAACACTGAAGCTTTCTTT.

The chain couples TRBV11-2 to TRBJ2-7; the match to TRBD1 covers 7 bases. Germline lookup yields CDR1 SGHAT and CDR2 FQNNGV. V was pared by 4 bases and J by 3 bases, with 6 bases of the junction left unmatched. The CDR3 totals 14 residues. CDR3 nucleotides: TGTGCCAGCAGCTCTCGAGGGGGCAACTACGAGCAGTACTTC. Translation: CASSSRGGNYEQYF.

This clonotype was seen more than once but under ten times. The V gene is TRBV5-1, the J gene TRBJ1-3; tentatively, D is TRBD1 (5 bases). This CDR3 is 15 amino acids long. V gave up 4 bases and J gave up 0 bases, with 11 bases separating them. CDR1 SGHRS and CDR2 YFSETQ come from the germline V gene. The CDR3 DNA reads as TGCGCCAGCAGCGCTGGGACTGTCTCTGGAAACACCATATATTTT. Translated: CASSAGTVSGNTIYF.

This clonotype has more than one count but fewer than ten. This chain joins TRBV20-1 and TRBJ2-7; 7 positions match TRBD2. Trimming at V came to 2 bases and at J to 1 base, leaving 20 bases not matched to a gene. There are 19 residues in the CDR3. The germline CDR1 and CDR2 sequences are DFQATT and SNEGSKA (reference sequence). This CDR3 reads CSARNPSSGQKGRSYEQYF. CDR3 DNA: TGCAGTGCTAGAAATCCGTCTAGCGGACAAAAGGGGAGATCCTACGAGCAGTACTTC.

The DNA of the CDR3 is TGTGCCAGCAGGAAGACTAGCGGCCAGTTCTTC. Its translation: CASRKTSGQFF. The chain has TRBV12-3 or TRBV12-4 and TRBJ2-1, with 9 bases lining up with TRBD2. The CDR3 is 11 amino acids. V trimming: 6 bases; J trimming: 13 bases; junction bases outside the gene matches: 4.

In its sample, this clonotype was seen a few times. The chain recombines TRBV20-1 with TRBJ2-1; D not certain. Between the trimmed V and J ends, which lost 1 base and 3 bases, there was a span of 10 bases. Germline CDR1 DFQATT, CDR2 SNEGSKA (reference sequence). The CDR3 totals 14 residues. The CDR3, as DNA: TGCAGTGCTAGAGTCACGTCCTACTACAATGAGCAGTTCTTC. It yields the protein CSARVTSYYNEQFF.

This clonotype was counted ten times or more. The chain carries TRBV20-1 and TRBJ2-5; 7 nucleotides align to TRBD2. J lost 0 bases, V lost 7 bases, and 14 bases had no gene match. Germline V gene sequence: CDR1 DFQATT, CDR2 SNEGSKA (reference sequence). The CDR3 consists of 16 residues. The CDR3 DNA follows: TGCAGTGTCAGAGCCGGCGCTAGCGGTTACCAAGAGACCCAGTACTTC. It specifies CSVRAGASGYQETQYF.